This TCR beta chain appears in the sequencing data of a study of control samples from healthy donors and cancer patients. The table came from immunoSEQ multiplex PCR; TCRdb's copy has only in-frame clones and leaves some out. The profile shows roughly 38,000 clones, less than 90% of them singletons. The V gene lost 1 base and the J gene lost 6 bases, with 13 bases spanning the gap. The germline V gene has CDR1 SEHNR and CDR2 FQNEAQ (reference sequence). There are 14 residues in the CDR3. The rearrangement uses TRBV7-9 and TRBJ2-7, with D perhaps given as TRBD1 or TRBD2 (6 bases each). Input material: blood. The TCR originated in a man aged 55 to 69 in good health. CDR3 residues: CASSLVSGAAEQYF. The CDR3 nucleotides read TGTGCCAGCAGCTTAGTTTCGGGGGCGGCCGAGCAGTACTTC.